This TCR beta chain appears in the sequencing data of a study of post-analysis software for immune sequencing data. Study summary: The disease courses spanned relapsing-remitting, secondary progressive and progressive-relapsing forms of multiple sclerosis. Notes on the study in general: By F measure, samples from a shared preparation batch strongly co-clustered. Compared with controls, patients showed significantly lower normalized Chao1 diversity.

This clonotype was detected ten times or more. The target antigen is unknown. Researchers reported that TCR beta cDNA libraries carried unique molecular identifiers. The authors obtained 500,000 or so cDNA molecules from around 1 to 9.1 million T cells. TCRdb analysed the PCR reads with MiXCR anew, one entry per CDR3 protein. The repertoire holds some 260,000 distinct CDR3 sequences, with 36% as singletons. The sequence came from a girl aged 10-17 years with multiple sclerosis. The specimen was blood.

In nucleotides, the CDR3 is TGTGCCAGCAGGGACCCATTGACCAAGCAGTACTTC. The encoded protein is CASRDPLTKQYF. The V gene is TRBV2, the J gene TRBJ2-7; D unclear. V was trimmed by 6 bases and J by 8 bases, leaving 14 bases between them. The CDR3 runs 12 residues. The V gene's germline CDR1 is SNHLY and CDR2 FYNNEI. The full variable domain, completed using reference TRBV2 and TRBJ2-7, is EPEVTQTPSHQVTQMGQEVILRCVPISNHLYFYWYRQILGQKVEFLVSFYNNEISEKSEIFDDQFSVERPDGSNFTLKIRSTKLEDSAMYFCASRDPLTKQYFGPGTRLTVT.